What follows are 9 T cell receptor beta chains derived from one specimen sequenced in a study of cytomegalovirus exposure and HLA in healthy donors. Primers included in the PCR were 60 Vbeta and 13 Jbeta primers. Sequencing was performed with immunoSEQ multiplex PCR; in TCRdb, only in-frame clones are kept and a portion is missing. Altogether some 78,000 clones are present, over 70% being singletons, with the ten largest covering about 23%. The sequencing input was PBMCs. These receptors were obtained from a woman aged 45-65 years in good health and CMV-seropositive.

The table lists this clone with a few counts. The chain links TRBV7-3 to TRBJ2-5; D not resolved. The germline CDR1 and CDR2 sequences are SGHTA and FQGTGA. CDR3 length: 13 amino acids. Trimming stripped 5 bases from V and 6 bases from J, with 13 bases between. The CDR3 DNA follows: TGTGCCAGCAGCCCCAATAAGAGGCAGACCCAGTACTTC. It yields the protein CASSPNKRQTQYF.

The chain has TRBV19 and TRBJ2-2, with a possible D match to TRBD2 (5 bases). Trimming stripped 0 bases from V and 4 bases from J, with 12 bases between. CDR1 and CDR2 (germline): LNHDA, SQIVND (reference sequence). The CDR3 runs 16 residues. CDR3 sequence (DNA): TGTGCCAGTAGTATAGACGGGAACAGCCTCACCGGGGAGCTGTTTTTT. Its translation: CASSIDGNSLTGELFF.

The V call is TRBV11-2, the J call TRBJ2-7, with 11 nucleotides matching TRBD1. V dropped 7 bases and J dropped 4; count of bases not matched to a gene: 9. CDR3 length: 15 amino acids. Looked up from germline, CDR1 is SGHAT and CDR2 is FQNNGV. The CDR3, as DNA: TGTGCCAGCACCCCCCAGGGACAGGGGGAATACGAGCAGTACTTC. This sequence encodes CASTPQGQGEYEQYF. The whole variable domain, filled in from reference TRBV11-2 and TRBJ2-7, reads EAGVAQSPRYKIIEKRQSVAFWCNPISGHATLYWYQQILGQGPKLLIQFQNNGVVDDSQLPKDRFSAERLKGVDSTLKIQPAKLEDSAVYLCASTPQGQGEYEQYFGPGTRLTVT.

The V and J genes are TRBV6-6 and TRBJ2-7; 13 bases are a match to TRBD2. The CDR3 length is 15 residues. V lost 4 bases and J lost 7; bases outside the gene matches: 7. The germline V gene encodes CDR1 MNHNY and CDR2 SVGAGI (reference sequence). The CDR3, as DNA: TGTGCCAGCAGTTCTTCACTAGCGGGGGGGTATGAGCAGTACTTC. Residues: CASSSSLAGGYEQYF.

V gene TRBV27 combines with J gene TRBJ2-1, with TRBD2 matching over 9 bases. The CDR3 contains 15 residues. Germline values: CDR1 MNHEY, CDR2 SMNVEV (reference sequence). The junction had 8 bases not matched to a gene; V was cut back by 6 bases and J by 5 bases. The CDR3: CASSQPGLAHNEQFF. In DNA form, the CDR3 reads TGTGCCAGCAGCCAACCGGGACTAGCCCACAATGAGCAGTTCTTC.

The chain employs TRBV5-1 and TRBJ1-2, with no clear D. CDR1 and CDR2 from the germline V gene are SGHRS and YFSETQ. CDR3 length: 13 amino acids. V lost 4 bases and J 7 bases, leaving 14 bases between the germline ends. Here the CDR3 reads CASSDTSAGGYTF. CDR3 coding DNA: TGCGCCAGCAGCGATACATCCGCAGGTGGCTACACCTTC.

This clone was recorded only once. The chain is built from TRBV18 and TRBJ2-3; tentatively, D is TRBD1 (6 bases). The CDR3 consists of 17 residues. Germline CDR1 and CDR2: KGHSH and LQKENI. Trimming left V 5 bases short and J 0 bases short, with 18 bases between. CDR3 bases: TGTGCCAGCTCAAACATACAGGGAACCACTAGCACAGATACGCAGTATTTT. It yields the protein CASSNIQGTTSTDTQYF.

This clone came up a few times. V usage is TRBV6-6 and J usage is TRBJ1-1, with 7 bases matching TRBD1. The CDR3 is made up of 14 amino acids. Germline CDR1 reads MNHNY; CDR2 reads SVGAGI (reference sequence). J gave up 0 bases and V 6 bases, and 4 bases lay outside the gene matches. CDR3 amino acids: CASRYGTVNTEAFF. CDR3 in DNA: TGTGCCAGCAGGTACGGGACAGTGAACACTGAAGCTTTCTTT.

The CDR3 DNA reads TGTGCCAGCAGCACACAGGGTGCCAATGAGCAGTTCTTC. It specifies CASSTQGANEQFF. The chain is built from TRBV7-3 and TRBJ2-1; possibly TRBD1 for D (6 bases). V gave up 5 bases and J gave up 6 bases, with 11 bases separating them. Germline V gene data show CDR1 as SGHTA and CDR2 as FQGTGA. CDR3 size: 13 residues.